The 26 T cell receptor beta chains listed next were all sequenced from one sample in a study of blood T cell repertoires in COVID-19. Only in-frame clones appear in the TCRdb table, and some are missing; sequencing was by immunoSEQ multiplex PCR. The data contain around 270,000 clones, 70% to 90% of them singletons. Specimen: peripheral blood. Receptors were obtained from a woman in her fifties or sixties with acute or convalescent COVID-19.

This chain joins TRBV19 and TRBJ2-1; 13 positions match TRBD2. The germline gives CDR1 LNHDA, CDR2 SQIVND (reference sequence). Trimming removed 4 bases from V and 9 bases from J; junction bases left unmatched: 6. This CDR3 contains 15 residues. In DNA, the CDR3 is TGTGCCAGTAGTAAAGGACTAGCGGGAGATATTGAGCAGTTCTTC. This translates into CASSKGLAGDIEQFF.

The J gene is TRBJ1-5, the V gene TRBV28; D unclear. Trimming shortened V by 7 bases and J by 2 bases, and 18 bases separated the two germline ends. From germline, CDR1 is MDHEN and CDR2 SYDVKM. This CDR3 comprises 16 residues. The CDR3 loop reads CASTPTAGLGNQPQHF. DNA for the CDR3: TGTGCCAGCACCCCTACAGCGGGTTTGGGCAATCAGCCCCAGCATTTT.

The chain joins TRBV19 to TRBJ2-2; D gene uncertain. The V gene lost 3 bases and the J gene lost 8 bases, with 4 bases spanning the gap. Germline values: CDR1 LNHDA, CDR2 SQIVND (reference sequence). CDR3 length equals 11 residues. The CDR3 DNA follows: TGTGCCAGTAGTATTATGGGGGAGCTGTTTTTT. Encoded protein: CASSIMGELFF.

This clone was seen more than once but under ten times. The rearrangement links TRBV4-1 to TRBJ2-7; perhaps TRBD1 as D (6 bases). CDR3 length: 14 amino acids. Germline CDR1 reads MGHRA; CDR2 reads YSYEKL. Between the trimmed V and J ends, which lost 3 bases and 3 bases, there was a span of 12 bases. The CDR3 spells CASSQSGTIYEQYF. CDR3 bases: TGCGCCAGCAGCCAGTCCGGGACAATCTACGAGCAGTACTTC.

The chain's CDR3 is CASSYTLGQESYNEQFF. For the CDR3, the DNA is TGTGCCAGCAGTTACACCCTGGGACAGGAGTCCTACAATGAGCAGTTCTTC. The V call is TRBV2, the J call TRBJ2-1; 8 bases match TRBD1. V was clipped by 5 bases and J by 1 base; unmatched bases: 10. The germline gives CDR1 SNHLY, CDR2 FYNNEI. CDR3 length: 17 amino acids.

V and J are TRBV2 and TRBJ2-7; tentative D call: TRBD2 (6 bases). V lost 4 bases, J lost 6 bases, and 10 bases lay in between. Per the germline V gene, CDR1 is SNHLY and CDR2 is FYNNEI. CDR3 length equals 12 residues. The CDR3 DNA is TGTGCCAGCAGTGTTGTGGGAGGCGAGCAGTACTTC. Translation gives CASSVVGGEQYF.

The rearrangement links TRBV27 to TRBJ2-3; TRBD1 agrees at 7 bases. J gave up 3 bases and V 1 base, and 4 bases lay outside the gene matches. The CDR3 spans 15 residues. CDR1 MNHEY and CDR2 SMNVEV come from the germline V gene (reference sequence). CDR3: CASSLWDSSTDTQYF. The CDR3 DNA is TGTGCCAGCAGTTTATGGGACAGCTCTACAGATACGCAGTATTTT.

The genes are TRBV30 and TRBJ1-1, with D possibly matching TRBD1 (5 bases). The CDR3 has 14 amino acids. CDR1 GTSNPN and CDR2 SVGIG come from the germline V gene (reference sequence). With 0 bases removed from V and 4 bases from J, the gap between germline ends came to 12 bases. DNA of the CDR3: TGTGCCTGGAGTGTACCCCAGGGCGGCACTGAAGCTTTCTTT. Translated, it gives CAWSVPQGGTEAFF. The full variable domain, in which reference TRBV30 and TRBJ1-1 provide the parts outside the CDR3, is SQTIHQWPATLVQPVGSPLSLECTVEGTSNPNLYWYRQAAGRGLQLLFYSVGIGQISSEVPQNLSASRPQDRQFILSSKKLLLSDSGFYLCAWSVPQGGTEAFFGQGTRLTVV.

This clone was detected only a few times. This chain uses TRBV19 with TRBJ2-2, with a tentative D call TRBD2 (6 bases). CDR3 length: 15 amino acids. In germline, CDR1 is LNHDA, CDR2 SQIVND (reference sequence). The germline V and J ends were trimmed by 3 bases and 6 bases, with 14 bases remaining between them. The CDR3 nucleotides are TGTGCCAGTAGTATTATTTCGGCGGGACCCGGGGAGCTGTTTTTT. Translated: CASSIISAGPGELFF.

The genes are TRBV7-6 and TRBJ2-1; possibly TRBD2 for D (5 bases). Germline assignment: CDR1 SGHVS and CDR2 FNYEAQ. This CDR3 contains 15 residues. V lost 5 bases and J lost 4, with 15 bases in between. This chain's CDR3 is CASSLNSVGYNEQFF. As DNA, the CDR3 is TGTGCCAGCAGCCTCAATAGCGTGGGTTACAATGAGCAGTTCTTC.

The J gene is TRBJ2-3, the V gene TRBV28; D is unresolved. Germline assignment: CDR1 MDHEN and CDR2 SYDVKM. The CDR3 consists of 16 residues. With 5 bases removed from V and 0 bases from J, the gap between germline ends came to 15 bases. In DNA form, the CDR3 reads TGTGCCAGCAGTCTACGTAGAGCCGGGAGCACAGATACGCAGTATTTT. Its protein is CASSLRRAGSTDTQYF. Combining the CDR3 with reference TRBV28 and TRBJ2-3 gives the whole variable domain DVKVTQSSRYLVKRTGEKVFLECVQDMDHENMFWYRQDPGLGLRLIYFSYDVKMKEKGDIPEGYSVSREKKERFSLILESASTNQTSMYLCASSLRRAGSTDTQYFGPGTRLTVL.

The chain couples TRBV27 to TRBJ2-7; 9 bases line up with TRBD1. Germline assignment: CDR1 MNHEY and CDR2 SMNVEV (reference sequence). The ends lost 5 bases at V and 1 base at J; junction bases unmatched: 0. The CDR3 length is 13 residues. This CDR3 reads CASSGTGSYEQYF. CDR3 nucleotides: TGTGCCAGCAGTGGGACAGGGTCCTACGAGCAGTACTTC.

V and J are TRBV19 and TRBJ2-2, with TRBD2 identical over 7 bases. J gave up 1 base and V 6 bases, and 8 bases lay outside the gene matches. CDR1 and CDR2 (germline): LNHDA, SQIVND (reference sequence). This CDR3 spans 16 amino acids. CDR3 residues: CASSSSSGGNTGELFF. The DNA of the CDR3 is TGTGCCAGTAGCTCCTCTAGCGGAGGGAACACCGGGGAGCTGTTTTTT.

This rearrangement joins TRBV7-9 to TRBJ1-5; 7 bases are a match to TRBD1. The CDR3 length is 16 residues. V lost 8 bases to trimming and J lost 0 bases; unmatched junction nucleotides: 10. Germline V gene sequence: CDR1 SEHNR, CDR2 FQNEAQ (reference sequence). The CDR3 bases are TGTGCCAGCTCCCCCAGGGGGGATAATAGCAATCAGCCCCAGCATTTT. Translating it yields CASSPRGDNSNQPQHF.

Only one count was recorded for this clone. The chain recombines TRBV3-1 (or the pseudogene TRBV3-2) with TRBJ2-5; 8 bases match TRBD1. Germline V lookup: CDR1 LGHDT, CDR2 YNNKEL (reference sequence). The CDR3 has 13 residues. The V gene end was trimmed by 5 bases and the J gene end by 2 bases; junction bases not matched to a gene: 1. CDR3 sequence: CASSWTGQETQYF. The DNA for the CDR3 is TGTGCCAGCAGCTGGACAGGGCAAGAGACCCAGTACTTC.

The CDR3 loop is CASKQGSNQPQHF. The CDR3 region has the DNA TGTGCCAGCAAACAGGGTAGCAATCAGCCCCAGCATTTT. The chain recombines TRBV19 with TRBJ1-5, with D perhaps matching TRBD1 (6 bases). Germline V gives CDR1 LNHDA, CDR2 SQIVND (reference sequence). The length of the CDR3 is 13 residues. The V gene lost 9 bases and the J gene lost 0 bases, with 9 bases spanning the gap. Supplemented by reference TRBV19 and TRBJ1-5, the full variable domain reads DGGITQSPKYLFRKEGQNVTLSCEQNLNHDAMYWYRQDPGQGLRLIYYSQIVNDFQKGDIAEGYSVSREKKESFPLTVTSAQKNPTAFYLCASKQGSNQPQHFGDGTRLSIL.

The CDR3: CASSGLDEKLFF. The DNA for the CDR3 is TGTGCCAGCAGTGGCCTGGATGAAAAACTGTTTTTT. The chain combines TRBV9 with TRBJ1-4; D is uncertain. The germline V and J ends were trimmed by 5 bases and 6 bases, with 8 bases remaining between them. The CDR3 consists of 12 residues. In germline, CDR1 is SGDLS, CDR2 YYNGEE.

This clone came up once. The chain combines TRBV30 with TRBJ1-5; D unclear. The CDR3 has 14 residues. Germline CDR1 and CDR2: GTSNPN and SVGIG (reference sequence). V was pared by 1 base and J by 0 bases, with 7 bases between. The CDR3 loop is CAWSGVYSNQPQHF. CDR3 in DNA: TGTGCCTGGAGTGGAGTTTATAGCAATCAGCCCCAGCATTTT.

The J gene is TRBJ2-3, the V gene TRBV28, with D unclear. Trimming stripped 6 bases from V and 2 bases from J, with 18 bases between. There are 16 residues in the CDR3. The germline gives CDR1 MDHEN, CDR2 SYDVKM. The CDR3, as DNA: TGTGCCAGCAGCTCCCAGACTGAATACCCCACAGATACGCAGTATTTT. Amino acid sequence: CASSSQTEYPTDTQYF.

This clone was counted a single time. V and J are TRBV5-1 and TRBJ1-2; 7 positions match TRBD1. Per germline, CDR1 SGHRS and CDR2 YFSETQ. With 4 bases clipped from V and 7 bases from J, the junction kept 4 bases outside the gene matches. This CDR3 has 12 residues. The CDR3 DNA sequence: TGCGCCAGCAGCCCAGACAGGGTTGGCTACACCTTC. This translates into CASSPDRVGYTF.

This clone was seen once. The DNA of the CDR3 is TGTGCCTGGACCGCAGGGGGGCCCGGGGAGCTGTTTTTT. This gives the protein CAWTAGGPGELFF. The rearrangement links TRBV30 to TRBJ2-2; D is possibly TRBD1 (7 bases). V was pared by 4 bases and J by 6 bases, with 12 bases between. The germline CDR1 and CDR2 sequences are GTSNPN and SVGIG (reference sequence). This CDR3 is built from 13 residues.

The chain links TRBV2 to TRBJ1-1; a possible D gene is TRBD1 (5 bases). The CDR3 runs 14 residues. V was trimmed by 5 bases and J by 3 bases, leaving 13 bases between them. Per the germline V gene, CDR1 is SNHLY and CDR2 is FYNNEI. DNA for the CDR3: TGTGCCAGCAGTATAAGGGGCGAGGACACTGAAGCTTTCTTT. Translated, it gives CASSIRGEDTEAFF.

The chain combines TRBV2 with TRBJ1-2, with unresolved D. The germline CDR1 and CDR2 sequences are SNHLY and FYNNEI. The CDR3 runs 13 residues. DNA of the CDR3: TGTGCGACGCAAGCTGGGCAGAACTATGGCTACACCTTC. This gives the protein CATQAGQNYGYTF.

The chain employs TRBV30 and TRBJ2-5, with 9 bases identical to TRBD2. Per the germline V gene, CDR1 is GTSNPN and CDR2 is SVGIG (reference sequence). V was pared by 5 bases and J by 2 bases, with 6 bases of the junction left unmatched. There are 14 residues in the CDR3. DNA of the CDR3: TGTGCCTGGCTACCGGCGGGAGGGCAAGAGACCCAGTACTTC. Translation: CAWLPAGGQETQYF.

The gene calls are TRBV24-1 and TRBJ2-1, with a possible D match to TRBD2 (6 bases). The CDR3 consists of 17 residues. V lost 0 bases and J lost 1, with 12 bases in between. The germline V gene encodes CDR1 KGHDR and CDR2 SFDVKD. CDR3 loop: CATSDLVGGRSYNEQFF. DNA of the CDR3: TGTGCCACCAGTGATTTGGTCGGAGGGAGATCCTACAATGAGCAGTTCTTC.

This clone appeared once. The gene calls are TRBV27 and TRBJ2-7, with 9 nucleotides matching TRBD1. CDR1 and CDR2 (germline): MNHEY, SMNVEV (reference sequence). The CDR3 sequence is 17 residues long. Losses at the gene ends were 5 bases for V and 2 bases for J; bases not matched to a gene: 13. The CDR3 DNA reads as TGTGCCAGCAGTGGGCGGGGGCCGGGACAGGGCGCCTACGAGCAGTACTTC. Encoded protein: CASSGRGPGQGAYEQYF.